This TCR beta chain was sequenced for a study of blood T cells in healthy people across ages. With 0 bases clipped from V and 7 bases from J, the junction kept 7 bases outside the gene matches. Germline CDR1 and CDR2: SGDLS and YYNGEE. The CDR3 covers 14 residues. As for this clonotype: Its antigen is unidentified.

Study-wide results and caveats: Higher diversity and more naive CD4+ cells were features of long-lived donors, compared to aged donors. Since the PBMCs were unsorted, naive and antigen-experienced cells could not be conclusively compared. A strong correlation was found between TCR beta diversity and the percentage of naive T cells.

Together with a sample-barcoded 5' primer, a J-beta primer mix was included in a second PCR lasting about 6 to 11 cycles. Each CDR3 protein is one row after TCRdb ran MiXCR on the 5' RACE reads. This table holds 1.5 million to 2 million distinct CDR3 sequences, 25% to 30% found once. Sequences were obtained from blood. The TCR was taken from a woman in her 30s in good health. The chain combines TRBV9 with TRBJ2-7, with 7 bases matching TRBD2. For the CDR3, the DNA is TGTGCCAGCAGCGTAGGGCGGGGGTCCTTAGAGCAGTACTTC. This gives the protein CASSVGRGSLEQYF.